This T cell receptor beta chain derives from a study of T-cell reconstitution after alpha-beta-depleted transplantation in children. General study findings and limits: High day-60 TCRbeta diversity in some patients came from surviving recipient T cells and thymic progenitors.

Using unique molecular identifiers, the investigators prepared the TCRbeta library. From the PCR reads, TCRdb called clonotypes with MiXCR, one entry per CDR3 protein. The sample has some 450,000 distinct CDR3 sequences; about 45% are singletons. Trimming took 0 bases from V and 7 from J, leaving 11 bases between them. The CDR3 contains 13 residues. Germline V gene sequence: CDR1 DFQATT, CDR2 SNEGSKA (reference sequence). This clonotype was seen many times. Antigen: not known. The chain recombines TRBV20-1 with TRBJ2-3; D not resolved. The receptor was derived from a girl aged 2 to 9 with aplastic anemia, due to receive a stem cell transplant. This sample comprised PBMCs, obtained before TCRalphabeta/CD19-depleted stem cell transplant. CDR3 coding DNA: TGCAGTGCTAGAGAACGGGCCACTAATACGCAGTATTTT. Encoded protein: CSARERATNTQYF.